This T cell receptor beta chain comes out of a study of molecular identifiers for immune sequencing clone quantification. Turning to the study itself: Five aliquots were made in replicates from the RNA of 20,000 or 100,000 naive CD8 cells, and four were sequenced.

Trimming took 3 bases from V and 6 from J; bases not matched to a gene: 8. Looked up from germline, CDR1 is SNHLY and CDR2 is FYNNEI. This CDR3 region has 15 residues. Naive CD8 T cells were FACS-sorted by CD8+CD4-CCR7+CD45RA+ markers. The use of previously described methods and listed TCR primers produced the bulk TCR libraries. TCRdb analysed the PCR reads with MiXCR anew, one entry per CDR3 protein. The table includes 490,000 or so distinct CDR3 sequences, about a fifth detected once. This clonotype was seen a handful of times. The chain uses TRBV2 and TRBJ2-7; 10 nucleotides agree with TRBD1. This sequence was found in a human donor in good health. Some libraries in this study had Jurkat cell RNA spiked in. Sequencing was done on a sample of naive CD8+ T cells from blood, with Jurkat cell RNA spiked in. Subset in this sample: FACS-sorted CD8+CD4-CCR7+CD45RA+ naive T cells. CDR3 region: CASSDPGQGPSEQYF. The CDR3 DNA reads as TGTGCCAGCAGTGATCCGGGACAGGGGCCCTCCGAGCAGTACTTC.